The sequence of this T cell receptor (beta chain) was determined in a study of blood T cell repertoires in COVID-19. Study at large: Both acute and convalescent COVID-19 samples were obtained from the United States, Italy and Spain. T cells, B-cell-depleted T cells, or PBMCs provided the cDNA or gDNA that served as material.

Trimming cost V 6 bases and J 1 base; bases outside gene matches: 2. Germline V lookup: CDR1 SNHLY, CDR2 FYNNEI. CDR3 length equals 13 residues. The method was immunoSEQ multiplex PCR; TCRdb's version includes in-frame clones alone and lacks a portion of them. The sample includes 140,000 to 150,000 clones, around 80% of them seen just once. Sequencing used peripheral blood. The chain recombines TRBV2 with TRBJ1-2, with TRBD1 identical over 7 bases. This TCR was sampled from a human donor with acute or convalescent COVID-19. The donor label of this sample is uncertain. The CDR3 region has the DNA TGTGCCAGCAGGGGGGACAGTAACTATGGCTACACCTTC. It encodes CASRGDSNYGYTF.